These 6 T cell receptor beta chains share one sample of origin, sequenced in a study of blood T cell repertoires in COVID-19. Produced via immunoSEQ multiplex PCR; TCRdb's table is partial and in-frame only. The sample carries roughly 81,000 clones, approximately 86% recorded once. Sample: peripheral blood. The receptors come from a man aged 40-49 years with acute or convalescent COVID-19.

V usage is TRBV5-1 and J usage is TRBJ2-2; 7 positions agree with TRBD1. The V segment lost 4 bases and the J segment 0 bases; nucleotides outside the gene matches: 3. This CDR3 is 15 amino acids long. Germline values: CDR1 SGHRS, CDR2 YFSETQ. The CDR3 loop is CASSVDRPNTGELFF. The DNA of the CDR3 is TGCGCCAGCAGCGTGGACAGGCCGAACACCGGGGAGCTGTTTTTT.

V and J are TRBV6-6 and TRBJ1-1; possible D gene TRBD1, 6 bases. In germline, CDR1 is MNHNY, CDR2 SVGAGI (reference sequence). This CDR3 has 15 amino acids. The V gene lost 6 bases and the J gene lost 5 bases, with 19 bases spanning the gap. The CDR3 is CASRLIQGPGTEAFF. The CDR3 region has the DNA TGTGCCAGCAGACTAATACAGGGCCCCGGAACTGAAGCTTTCTTT.

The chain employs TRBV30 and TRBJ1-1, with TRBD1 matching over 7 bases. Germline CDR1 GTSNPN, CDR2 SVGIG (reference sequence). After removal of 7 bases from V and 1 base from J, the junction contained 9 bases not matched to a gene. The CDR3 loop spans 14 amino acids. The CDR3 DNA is TGTGCCTTGAAAAGGACAGGTTCGAACACTGAAGCTTTCTTT. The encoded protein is CALKRTGSNTEAFF.

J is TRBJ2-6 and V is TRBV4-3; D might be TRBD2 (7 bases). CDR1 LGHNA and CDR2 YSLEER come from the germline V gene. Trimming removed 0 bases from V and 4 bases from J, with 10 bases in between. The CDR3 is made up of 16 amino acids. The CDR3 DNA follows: TGCGCCAGCAGCCAAGATCGGGGGGCCGGGGCCAACGTCCTGACTTTC. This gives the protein CASSQDRGAGANVLTF.

CDR3 sequence (DNA): TGTGCCAGCAGCTTGGCTCCGACGGGGAACACTGAAGCTTTCTTT. It yields the protein CASSLAPTGNTEAFF. J is TRBJ1-1 and V is TRBV5-5; D is ambiguous. With 0 bases removed from V and 1 base from J, the gap between germline ends came to 10 bases. Per the germline V gene, CDR1 is SGHKS and CDR2 is YYEKEE (reference sequence). This CDR3 spans 15 amino acids. Full variable domain (remainder filled in from reference TRBV5-5 and TRBJ1-1): DAGVTQSPTHLIKTRGQQVTLRCSPISGHKSVSWYQQVLGQGPQFIFQYYEKEERGRGNFPDRFSARQFPNYSSELNVNALLLGDSALYLCASSLAPTGNTEAFFGQGTRLTVV.

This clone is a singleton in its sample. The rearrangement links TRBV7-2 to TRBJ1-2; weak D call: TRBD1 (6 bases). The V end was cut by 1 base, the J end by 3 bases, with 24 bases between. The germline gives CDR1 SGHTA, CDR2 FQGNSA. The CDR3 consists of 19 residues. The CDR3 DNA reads TGTGCCAGCAGCTTAGAGGGGGGGGCGCTTGGTTTGCTTGACTATGGCTACACCTTC. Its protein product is CASSLEGGALGLLDYGYTF.